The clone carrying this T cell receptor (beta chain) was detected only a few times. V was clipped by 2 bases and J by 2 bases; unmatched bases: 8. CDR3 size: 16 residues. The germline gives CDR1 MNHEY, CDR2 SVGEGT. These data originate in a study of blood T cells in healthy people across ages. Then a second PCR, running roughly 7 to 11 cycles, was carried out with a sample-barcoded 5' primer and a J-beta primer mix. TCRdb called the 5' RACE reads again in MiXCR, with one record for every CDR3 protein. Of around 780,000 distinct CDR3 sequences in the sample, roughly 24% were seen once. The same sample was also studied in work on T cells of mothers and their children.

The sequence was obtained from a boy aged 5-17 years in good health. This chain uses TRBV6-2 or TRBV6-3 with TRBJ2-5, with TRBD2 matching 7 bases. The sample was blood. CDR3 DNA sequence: TGTGCCAGCAGTTACATCATGCCTAGCGGACAAGAGACCCAGTACTTC. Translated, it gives CASSYIMPSGQETQYF.